Below, 31 T cell receptor beta chains from the same sample are listed, as sequenced in a study of shared clonotypes between healthy human individuals (TCRdb year 2020). Library method: the immunoSEQ multiplex PCR assay. In TCRdb, the immuneACCESS table is reduced to in-frame sequences with V and J assigned. These tables do not hold every clone; where another copy was compared, an unresolved V gene accounts for under half, and the others remain unexplained. Across this sample there are over 700,000 clones, with over 60% seen only once. In total, the top ten clones hold about 1.8% of the sample. Material for sequencing was memory CD4+ T cells sorted from blood. Read against the paper, the sample's cell subset or site label means: CD45RA-negative fraction. These receptor sequences come from a woman aged 30 to 39 in good health.

The V and J genes are TRBV7-3 and TRBJ1-5; 9 bases line up with TRBD1. Unmatched junction bases numbered 2, after V lost 4 bases and J lost 7 bases. The length of the CDR3 is 13 residues. In germline, CDR1 is SGHTA, CDR2 FQGTGA. The CDR3 loop is CASSWDRAQPQHF. The CDR3 DNA reads TGTGCCAGCAGCTGGGACAGGGCCCAGCCCCAGCATTTT.

J is TRBJ2-3 and V is TRBV6-1; 9 bases map to TRBD2. The ends lost 10 bases at V and 6 bases at J; junction bases unmatched: 8. This CDR3 is built from 13 residues. Germline-derived CDR1 and CDR2 are MNHNS and SASEGT. The DNA for the CDR3 is TGTGCCAACCGGGACAGCGGGGGGGATACGCAGTATTTT. Amino acids: CANRDSGGDTQYF.

This chain connects TRBV25-1 to TRBJ1-4; tentatively, D is TRBD1 (5 bases). The CDR3 sequence is 15 residues long. V was trimmed by 6 bases and J by 0 bases, leaving 11 bases between them. Germline V gene data show CDR1 as MGHDK and CDR2 as SYGVNS. CDR3 protein: CASSHQGATNEKLFF. The CDR3 DNA reads as TGTGCCAGCAGCCATCAGGGTGCAACTAATGAAAAACTGTTTTTT.

This clone has a single count. V gene TRBV7-6 combines with J gene TRBJ1-1, with TRBD1 matching over 12 bases. The V segment lost 4 bases and the J segment 6 bases; nucleotides outside the gene matches: 3. This CDR3 is 14 amino acids long. Germline V lookup: CDR1 SGHVS, CDR2 FNYEAQ. CDR3 DNA: TGTGCCAGCAGCTCCCGGGACAGGGGGCCTGAAGCTTTCTTT. Its translation: CASSSRDRGPEAFF.

The rearrangement links TRBV2 to TRBJ1-1, with D maybe TRBD1 (6 bases). Trimming took 2 bases from V and 1 from J, leaving 11 bases between them. The CDR3 is 15 residues long. Per germline, CDR1 SNHLY and CDR2 FYNNEI. The CDR3 DNA sequence: TGTGCCAGCAGTGAAATCCCAGGGGCGAACACTGAAGCTTTCTTT. It yields the protein CASSEIPGANTEAFF.

The J gene is TRBJ2-1, the V gene TRBV15; possible D gene TRBD2, 5 bases. This CDR3 is built from 13 residues. Trimming shortened V by 4 bases and J by 9 bases, and 13 bases separated the two germline ends. The germline V gene encodes CDR1 LNHNV and CDR2 YYDKDF (reference sequence). The chain's CDR3 is CATSISHEGEQFF. CDR3 DNA sequence: TGTGCCACCAGCATCTCCCACGAGGGTGAGCAGTTCTTC.

The chain couples TRBV7-8 to TRBJ2-7; 10 positions agree with TRBD1. V shed 4 bases, J shed 4 bases, and the junction held 10 bases outside the gene matches. In germline, CDR1 is SGHVS, CDR2 FQNEAQ. The CDR3 is 16 amino acids. CDR3 bases: TGTGCCAGCAGCTCGGGACCGGGACAGGGGTGGTACGAGCAGTACTTC. Protein product: CASSSGPGQGWYEQYF.

This clone has only a few counts. The CDR3: CASSFPGQGARTEAFF. CDR3 DNA sequence: TGTGCCAGCAGCTTTCCAGGACAGGGGGCTCGGACTGAAGCTTTCTTT. The rearrangement links TRBV5-4 to TRBJ1-1; TRBD1 matches 11 bases. This CDR3 has 16 amino acids. V was pared by 2 bases and J by 5 bases, with 8 bases of the junction left unmatched. Germline V gene data show CDR1 as SGHNT and CDR2 as YYREEE (reference sequence).

The gene calls are TRBV12-5 and TRBJ2-6; 11 bases align to TRBD1. The CDR3 extends over 17 amino acids. CDR1 is LGHNT, CDR2 FRNRAP, per germline. The V gene end was trimmed by 6 bases and the J gene end by 1 base; junction bases not matched to a gene: 5. In nucleotides, the CDR3 is TGTGCTAGTGGAGCGGGACAGGGGGAATCTGGGGCCAACGTCCTGACTTTC. This sequence encodes CASGAGQGESGANVLTF.

The chain employs TRBV4-1 and TRBJ2-2, with 11 bases matching TRBD2. The CDR3 loop spans 14 amino acids. V gave up 8 bases and J gave up 7 bases; unmatched junction bases: 6. Germline V lookup: CDR1 MGHRA, CDR2 YSYEKL. The DNA for the CDR3 is TGCGCCAGCCGAAAGACTAGCGGGATCGGGGAGCTGTTTTTT. Amino acid sequence: CASRKTSGIGELFF.

The chain couples TRBV28 to TRBJ1-2; D call uncertain. Between the trimmed V and J ends, which lost 7 bases and 1 base, there was a span of 13 bases. This CDR3 is built from 14 residues. The V gene's germline CDR1 is MDHEN and CDR2 SYDVKM. CDR3 DNA sequence: TGTGCCAGCATTTCAAGGGCCGATAACTATGGCTACACCTTC. Its translation: CASISRADNYGYTF.

The CDR3 nucleotides read TGTGCCTGGGACTGGCGCGGGGGACGCGAGCAGTACTTC. Encoded protein: CAWDWRGGREQYF. This sequence joins TRBV30 and TRBJ2-7; TRBD2 agrees at 7 bases. The V segment lost 5 bases and the J segment 6 bases; nucleotides outside the gene matches: 10. There are 13 residues in the CDR3. Germline V gene sequence: CDR1 GTSNPN, CDR2 SVGIG (reference sequence).

The rearrangement joins TRBV5-1 to TRBJ2-2; TRBD2 might be the D (6 bases). Per the germline V gene, CDR1 is SGHRS and CDR2 is YFSETQ. V lost 2 bases and J 3 bases, leaving 11 bases between the germline ends. The CDR3 consists of 15 residues. CDR3: CASSFRDLDTGELFF. CDR3 in DNA: TGCGCCAGCAGCTTCCGGGACTTAGACACCGGGGAGCTGTTTTTT.

The V call is TRBV6-4, the J call TRBJ2-1; unclear D gene. V was shortened by 0 bases and J by 10 bases, with 7 bases between the two germline ends. CDR1 is MRHNA and CDR2 is SNTAGT in the germline V gene. The CDR3 is 12 amino acids. DNA for the CDR3: TGTGCCAGCAGTGACTCGAATCGCGAGCAGTTCTTC. Its translation is CASSDSNREQFF.

The chain carries TRBV10-3 and TRBJ1-1; D remains unclear. From germline, CDR1 is ENHRY and CDR2 SYGVKD. The CDR3 covers 13 residues. Trimming removed 6 bases at V and 4 bases at J, with 12 bases between. The CDR3 DNA follows: TGTGCCATCAGCGAAGTGGGGATCACTGAAGCTTTCTTT. It is translated as CAISEVGITEAFF.

The chain recombines TRBV27 with TRBJ1-2; TRBD1 aligns across 8 bases. This CDR3 is built from 17 residues. With 8 bases clipped from V and 4 bases from J, the junction kept 18 bases outside the gene matches. Per the germline V gene, CDR1 is MNHEY and CDR2 is SMNVEV (reference sequence). The CDR3, as DNA: TGTGCCAGCCGAAAAAACCGAGCGGACAGGGCAGGCTATGGCTACACCTTC. It translates to CASRKNRADRAGYGYTF.

The chain is built from TRBV12-2 and TRBJ1-2; the table gives TRBD1 as D, unverified against the DNA. TRBV12-2 is a pseudogene. The CDR3 extends over 15 amino acids. CDR3: CASRFFTVVNYGYTF. The DNA for the CDR3 is TGTGCAAGTCGCTTCTTTACAGTAGTTAACTATGGCTACACCTTC.

The rearrangement links TRBV4-1 to TRBJ1-1; perhaps TRBD1 as D (5 bases). The CDR3 has 20 amino acids. Germline CDR1 is MGHRA and CDR2 is YSYEKL. Trimming removed 0 bases at V and 10 bases at J, with 33 bases between. CDR3 amino acids: CASSQENRGWDGSFSVGAFF. The CDR3, as DNA: TGCGCCAGCAGCCAAGAAAATCGGGGTTGGGACGGCTCGTTCTCAGTAGGAGCTTTCTTT.

The gene calls are TRBV19 and TRBJ2-2, with TRBD1 matching over 8 bases. After removal of 6 bases from V and 4 bases from J, the junction contained 4 bases not matched to a gene. The CDR3 has 14 amino acids. The germline V gene encodes CDR1 LNHDA and CDR2 SQIVND (reference sequence). CDR3 coding DNA: TGTGCCAGTAGCCATACAGGGGGCACCGGGGAGCTGTTTTTT. This translates into CASSHTGGTGELFF.

This sequence joins TRBV7-2 and TRBJ1-2; D call uncertain. The CDR3 is 15 amino acids. Per germline, CDR1 SGHTA and CDR2 FQGNSA. V was clipped by 0 bases and J by 3 bases, with 11 bases between them. The CDR3 DNA sequence: TGTGCCAGCAGCTTAGCGCCTCGGGCGGACTATGGCTACACCTTC. This gives the protein CASSLAPRADYGYTF.

On this clone itself: The sample carries other DNA sequences with the same CDR3. The chain is built from TRBV30 and TRBJ2-5; TRBD1 or TRBD2 may be the D gene (5 bases each). V lost 0 bases, J lost 1 base, and 9 bases lay in between. CDR3 size: 14 residues. The germline V gene has CDR1 GTSNPN and CDR2 SVGIG (reference sequence). CDR3 protein: CAWSVRGSQETQYF. CDR3 sequence (DNA): TGTGCCTGGAGTGTTCGGGGCAGCCAAGAGACCCAGTACTTC.

This chain links TRBV28 with TRBJ1-5; D perhaps matches TRBD1 (5 bases). Trimming took 3 bases from V and 5 from J, leaving 8 bases between them. CDR3 size: 13 residues. Per the germline V gene, CDR1 is MDHEN and CDR2 is SYDVKM. The CDR3 is CASSFGGDQPQHF. DNA of the CDR3: TGTGCCAGCAGTTTCGGGGGGGATCAGCCCCAGCATTTT.

The chain links TRBV5-1 to TRBJ2-1; 11 bases fit TRBD2. CDR3 size: 16 residues. The V segment lost 4 bases and the J segment 9 bases; nucleotides outside the gene matches: 12. CDR1 is SGHRS, CDR2 YFSETQ, per germline. CDR3 in amino acids: CASSPGTSGTWGEQFF. Here the CDR3 DNA reads TGCGCCAGCAGCCCCGGGACTAGCGGTACTTGGGGTGAGCAGTTCTTC.

The chain joins TRBV5-1 to TRBJ2-5, with 7 bases that match TRBD2. V was pared by 4 bases and J by 5 bases, with 8 bases of the junction left unmatched. Per the germline V gene, CDR1 is SGHRS and CDR2 is YFSETQ. CDR3 size: 14 residues. Here the CDR3 DNA reads TGCGCCAGCAGCGACGGTAGCGGGCGGGAGACCCAGTACTTC. It yields the protein CASSDGSGRETQYF.

V is TRBV28 and J is TRBJ2-7, with 10 bases lining up with TRBD1. J gave up 6 bases and V 7 bases, and 9 bases lay outside the gene matches. Germline assignment: CDR1 MDHEN and CDR2 SYDVKM. The CDR3 runs 14 residues. CDR3 bases: TGTGCCAGCATGAGGGACAGGGGCGACTTCGAGCAGTACTTC. Protein sequence: CASMRDRGDFEQYF.

This chain links TRBV18 with TRBJ1-5; D is perhaps TRBD1 (5 bases). Looked up from germline, CDR1 is KGHSH and CDR2 is LQKENI. V was trimmed by 6 bases and J by 0 bases, leaving 12 bases between them. The CDR3 contains 15 residues. CDR3 in amino acids: CASSQQEYSNQPQHF. Here the CDR3 DNA reads TGTGCCAGCTCCCAACAGGAGTATAGCAATCAGCCCCAGCATTTT.

The rearrangement uses TRBV29-1 and TRBJ2-5; D may correspond to TRBD1 or TRBD2 (6 bases each). The CDR3 is 14 residues long. V lost 6 bases to trimming and J lost 9 bases, with 23 bases between them. In germline, CDR1 is SQVTM, CDR2 ANQGSEA. Written as DNA, the CDR3 is TGCAGCGTGCGGGACAAATTTCCATCAGGGGCCCAGTACTTC. It encodes CSVRDKFPSGAQYF. Variable domain in full (rest from reference TRBV29-1 and TRBJ2-5): SAVISQKPSRDICQRGTSLTIQCQVDSQVTMMFWYRQQPGQSLTLIATANQGSEATYESGFVIDKFPISRPNLTFSTLTVSNMSPEDSSIYLCSVRDKFPSGAQYFGPGTRLLVL.

The rearrangement links TRBV6-1 to TRBJ2-7; 11 nucleotides agree with TRBD2. This CDR3 region has 15 residues. Germline lookup yields CDR1 MNHNS and CDR2 SASEGT. The ends lost 6 bases at V and 5 bases at J; junction bases unmatched: 9. Here the CDR3 DNA reads TGTGCCAGCAGGCGAGTAGCGGGAGGGCCGGACGAGCAGTACTTC. As protein: CASRRVAGGPDEQYF.

This clone turned up a few times. The chain carries TRBV2 and TRBJ2-2, with TRBD1 identical over 9 bases. The CDR3 loop spans 14 amino acids. CDR1 and CDR2 (germline): SNHLY, FYNNEI. V was pared by 6 bases and J by 6 bases, with 5 bases of the junction left unmatched. The DNA for the CDR3 is TGTGCCAGCAGCAAACAGGGGGCTGCCGGGGAGCTGTTTTTT. It is translated as CASSKQGAAGELFF.

The rearrangement uses TRBV5-4 and TRBJ1-1; 12 positions agree with TRBD1. This CDR3 has 17 amino acids. V lost 4 bases, J lost 4 bases, and 11 bases stayed unmatched. Germline assignment: CDR1 SGHNT and CDR2 YYREEE (reference sequence). DNA of the CDR3: TGTGCCAGCAGCGGCCGGGACAGGGGGCGTAGGGGCACTGAAGCTTTCTTT. Its protein is CASSGRDRGRRGTEAFF.

The V and J genes are TRBV5-1 and TRBJ2-1; D might be TRBD2 (6 bases). With 4 bases removed from V and 3 bases from J, the gap between germline ends came to 11 bases. Germline V lookup: CDR1 SGHRS, CDR2 YFSETQ. There are 14 residues in the CDR3. In nucleotides, the CDR3 is TGCGCCAGCAGCGAGCGGGTAGGCTACAATGAGCAGTTCTTC. It encodes CASSERVGYNEQFF.